These T cell receptor beta chains were read from a single sample in a study of CXCR3-negative and CXCR3-positive naive CD8 T cells. TCRdb reanalyzed the 5' RACE reads, giving one entry per CDR3 protein sequence and no DNA. Recorded for this sample: around 160,000 distinct CDR3 sequences. Source material: naive CXCR3+ CD8+ T cells from blood. These receptors all come from a human donor in good health. Some clones in this sample may be carry-over from other donors' samples. Both conserved end residues are part of each CDR3.

CASSGGTEDEQYF,TRBJ2-7,TRBV7-9
CATSRDGLEGSEYGYTF,TRBJ1-2,TRBV15
CASRYTGAGANVLTF,TRBJ2-6,TRBV27
CASSLDWDNLNYGYTF,TRBJ1-2,TRBV11-2
CSVRDRDNMETQYF,TRBJ2-5,TRBV29-1
CSATEGGLGYTF,TRBJ1-2,TRBV20-1
CASRSARGLAEAFF,TRBJ1-1,TRBV6-6
CSVEGQGTYEQYF,TRBJ2-7,TRBV29-1
CSASRELADQETQYF,TRBJ2-5,TRBV20-1
CASSPRTSLGEQYF,TRBJ2-7,TRBV6-6
CATSREGAQETQYF,TRBJ2-5,TRBV15
CSVEGTENTIYF,TRBJ1-3,TRBV29-1